The 11 T cell receptor beta chains given below trace back to one sample, sequenced in a study of cytomegalovirus exposure and HLA in healthy donors. Primers: 60 Vbeta forward and 13 Jbeta reverse. The protocol was immunoSEQ multiplex PCR, while the TCRdb copy is restricted to in-frame clones and leaves out a portion. The sample includes roughly 59,000 clones, approximately 74% seen only once; the top ten take about 17%. Sequenced sample: PBMCs. The receptors derive from a man aged 35 to 55 in good health and CMV-seropositive.

This chain connects TRBV21-1 to TRBJ2-3; TRBD1 is the table's D call and was not checked against the DNA. TRBV21-1 is tagged as a pseudogene. The CDR3 is made up of 14 amino acids. This CDR3 reads CASSQDRKSDTQYF. The CDR3 nucleotides are TGTGCCAGCAGCCAGGACAGGAAGTCGGATACGCAGTATTTT.

The chain couples TRBV6-5 to TRBJ2-3; TRBD1 aligns across 8 bases. The V and J ends lost 7 bases and 1 base, in that order; junction bases with no gene match: 1. The CDR3 runs to 13 residues. Looked up from germline, CDR1 is MNHEY and CDR2 is SVGAGI. The CDR3 reads CASMTGGTDTQYF. The CDR3 DNA follows: TGTGCCAGCATGACAGGGGGCACAGATACGCAGTATTTT.

The V call is TRBV6-1, the J call TRBJ2-5; tentatively, D is TRBD2 (5 bases). V was clipped by 6 bases and J by 1 base, with 15 bases between them. The CDR3 is 15 residues long. CDR1 and CDR2 (germline): MNHNS, SASEGT. This CDR3 is CASSPLVRSQETQYF. CDR3 bases: TGTGCCAGCAGCCCACTAGTTCGATCCCAAGAGACCCAGTACTTC.

The chain carries TRBV27 and TRBJ2-1; D might be TRBD2 (5 bases). V lost 6 bases, J lost 12 bases, and 27 bases lay in between. Germline V lookup: CDR1 MNHEY, CDR2 SMNVEV (reference sequence). This CDR3 is 16 amino acids long. The CDR3 sequence is CASSLSPDWELRGQFF. CDR3 sequence (DNA): TGTGCCAGCAGCCTGTCCCCGGACTGGGAGCTTAGAGGGCAGTTCTTC.

The chain couples TRBV7-9 to TRBJ1-1; no definite D call. This CDR3 is 15 amino acids long. V dropped 1 base and J dropped 1 base, with 10 bases sitting between them. Germline CDR1 is SEHNR and CDR2 is FQNEAQ (reference sequence). CDR3 nucleotides: TGTGCCAGCAGCTTAGACCAGGTCAGGAACACTGAAGCTTTCTTT. Protein sequence: CASSLDQVRNTEAFF.

The chain carries TRBV7-8 and TRBJ1-2; possible D gene TRBD1, 6 bases. Trimming took 5 bases from V and 7 from J, leaving 14 bases between them. This CDR3 is 13 amino acids long. Germline CDR1 and CDR2: SGHVS and FQNEAQ. DNA of the CDR3: TGTGCCAGCAGCCCCAGGACAGTTCTTGGCTACACCTTC. This codes for CASSPRTVLGYTF.

This chain links TRBV6-1 with TRBJ2-5; 9 positions match TRBD1. The germline gives CDR1 MNHNS, CDR2 SASEGT. After removal of 3 bases from V and 5 bases from J, the junction contained 10 bases not matched to a gene. This CDR3 contains 16 residues. DNA for the CDR3: TGTGCCAGCAGTGAGGAACTTACAGGGGGCACGGAGACCCAGTACTTC. Residues: CASSEELTGGTETQYF.

This clone was detected once. This sequence joins TRBV30 and TRBJ1-5; 7 bases line up with TRBD1. The CDR3 runs to 15 residues. Germline-derived CDR1 and CDR2 are GTSNPN and SVGIG (reference sequence). J lost 11 bases, V lost 2 bases, and 15 bases had no gene match. The CDR3 sequence is CAWSYLGTERVAQHF. CDR3 nucleotide sequence: TGTGCCTGGAGTTATCTGGGGACAGAGAGAGTTGCCCAGCATTTT.

The chain recombines TRBV11-3 with TRBJ2-1; 9 bases line up with TRBD2. The CDR3 consists of 16 residues. Germline V gene sequence: CDR1 SGHNT, CDR2 YENEEA. With V trimmed by 0 bases and J by 6 bases, 6 bases remained unmatched. The CDR3, as DNA: TGTGCCAGCAGCTTAGAAGGCGGGAGGGCCTTCAATGAGCAGTTCTTC. Encoded protein: CASSLEGGRAFNEQFF.

The V call is TRBV6-4, the J call TRBJ2-7, with 8 bases aligning to TRBD2. Germline V CDR1 and CDR2: MRHNA, SNTAGT. The junction had 3 bases not matched to a gene; V was cut back by 0 bases and J by 2 bases. This CDR3 comprises 15 residues. CDR3 DNA: TGTGCCAGCAGTGACTCCCAGCGGGAGACCTACGAGCAGTACTTC. Protein product: CASSDSQRETYEQYF.

The chain joins TRBV7-2 to TRBJ1-5; 7 bases line up with TRBD1. The CDR3 consists of 15 residues. Unmatched junction bases numbered 2, after V lost 1 base and J lost 2 bases. Looked up from germline, CDR1 is SGHTA and CDR2 is FQGNSA. CDR3 in DNA: TGTGCCAGCAGCTTAGTCGGGACAGGCAATCAGCCCCAGCATTTT. Translation gives CASSLVGTGNQPQHF.